This passage covers 8 T cell receptor beta chains from one sample sequenced in a study of T cell clusters in autoimmune cytopenias. TRB was amplified by touch-down multiplex PCR, primer pools A and B combined. TCRdb reanalyzed the multiplex PCR reads, giving one entry per CDR3 protein sequence and no DNA. The sample table includes more than 4,500 distinct CDR3 sequences. TRB was amplified from 250 ng of peripheral blood genomic DNA per sample. The sample comprised peripheral blood. These receptors all stem from a human donor with an autoimmune cytopenia or autoimmune hepatitis (not recorded which).

Measured by frequency, this clonotype is medium-sized. The CDR3: CASSSSSPSSYEQYF. The V call is TRBV6-5, the J call TRBJ2-7; absent DNA, TCRdb's TRBD2 call cannot be checked. Germline lookup yields CDR1 MNHEY and CDR2 SVGAGI. The CDR3 totals 15 residues.

This chain joins TRBV19 and TRBJ2-7; checking the TCRdb D call of TRBD2 is not possible without DNA. Germline loops: CDR1 LNHDA, CDR2 SQIVND (reference sequence). This CDR3 is 15 amino acids long. Here the CDR3 reads CASSKTSGRAGEQYF.

The chain combines TRBV29-1 with TRBJ2-7; TCRdb's assignment of TRBD2 cannot be checked, as there is no DNA. Germline-derived CDR1 and CDR2 are SQVTM and ANQGSEA. CDR3 length: 17 amino acids. The CDR3: CSVEGGIRTSGTYEQYF.

The chain has TRBV4-3 and TRBJ2-7; lacking DNA, the TRBD1 call made by TCRdb goes unchecked. The CDR3 sequence is 15 residues long. CDR1 is LGHNA and CDR2 is YSLEER in the germline V gene. The CDR3 is CASSPRPGRRDEQYF.

V usage is TRBV6-1 and J usage is TRBJ2-5. Germline V gene sequence: CDR1 MNHNS, CDR2 SASEGT. The CDR3 covers 16 residues. The CDR3 region is CASSYSRENKQETQYF.

By frequency, this clonotype is medium-sized. The CDR3 reads CASSFSRGETQYF. This chain links TRBV5-6 with TRBJ2-5; TCRdb reports TRBD1, a call that lacks DNA to check it against. In germline, CDR1 is SGHDT, CDR2 YYEEEE. The CDR3 covers 13 residues.

According to its frequency, this clonotype is medium-sized. This chain uses TRBV19 with TRBJ2-2; the D gene TCRdb calls, TRBD2, cannot be checked with no DNA. Germline V gene lookup returns CDR1 LNHDA and CDR2 SQIVND (reference sequence). This CDR3 contains 15 residues. The CDR3 spells CASVMTSGRAGELFF.

This clonotype shows up as medium-sized by frequency. J is TRBJ2-1 and V is TRBV30; the TCRdb D gene call, TRBD2, has no DNA to confirm it. This CDR3 spans 14 amino acids. The V gene's germline CDR1 is GTSNPN and CDR2 SVGIG (reference sequence). CDR3 loop: CAWLAGGQGAEQFF.